The TCR beta chain under discussion was sequenced for a study of T-cell memory formation after mild COVID-19. Overall study findings and caveats: Contracting clones from day 15 to 85 had balanced CD4/CD8; later expanders favoured CD4+.

This CDR3 comprises 14 residues. V dropped 2 bases and J dropped 3 bases, with 14 bases sitting between them. Germline V gene data show CDR1 as GTSNPN and CDR2 as SVGIG (reference sequence). This clonotype was seen only a few times. Its antigen is unidentified. The TCR alpha and TCR beta cDNA libraries, bearing sample barcodes and UMIs, were generated by 5'RACE using constant-segment primers. TCRdb re-derived calls from the 5' RACE reads in MiXCR, one entry per CDR3 protein. The sample has about 200,000 distinct CDR3 sequences; 18% are singletons. The specimen was PBMCs or a T cell subset sorted from them (not recorded which). This rearrangement joins TRBV30 to TRBJ2-7; tentatively, D is TRBD2 (5 bases). This clonotype was obtained from an adult woman who had mild COVID-19 (a few samples of this study predate the infection). Cell type and time point are not known. CDR3 loop: CAWSFTPRGYEQYF. CDR3 nucleotides: TGTGCCTGGAGTTTCACTCCCCGGGGCTACGAGCAGTACTTC.